The 21 T cell receptor beta chains presented below share a single source sample, sequenced in a study of blood T cell repertoires in COVID-19. Some clones are missing from TCRdb's copy, which holds only in-frame ones; the method was immunoSEQ multiplex PCR. The data contain around 100,000 clones, about 85% of them singletons. Sequencing was done on a sample of peripheral blood. The source is a man in his fifties with active COVID-19.

The gene calls are TRBV7-6 and TRBJ2-3, with TRBD2 identical over 16 bases. CDR3 length equals 18 residues. The J segment lost 4 bases and the V segment lost 0 bases, leaving 4 bases of the junction unmatched. The V gene's germline CDR1 is SGHVS and CDR2 FNYEAQ. CDR3 sequence reads: CASSLAGLAGGRPDTQYF. In nucleotides, the CDR3 is TGTGCCAGCAGCTTAGCGGGACTAGCGGGGGGGCGGCCAGATACGCAGTATTTT.

The rearrangement uses TRBV27 and TRBJ1-2; possibly TRBD1 for D (5 bases). Germline V lookup: CDR1 MNHEY, CDR2 SMNVEV (reference sequence). V lost 6 bases, J lost 8 bases, and 19 bases lay in between. The CDR3 has 14 amino acids. CDR3 bases: TGTGCCAGCAGACTTCAGGGAGGGGCGCGGGGCTACACCTTC. It yields the protein CASRLQGGARGYTF.

The rearrangement joins TRBV30 to TRBJ2-1; 8 bases fit TRBD2. In germline, CDR1 is GTSNPN, CDR2 SVGIG (reference sequence). With 0 bases clipped from V and 13 bases from J, the junction kept 11 bases outside the gene matches. The CDR3 totals 14 residues. The CDR3 loop is CAWSVNAARGGQFF. In nucleotides, the CDR3 is TGTGCCTGGAGTGTGAACGCGGCACGGGGGGGCCAGTTCTTC.

The gene calls are TRBV10-2 and TRBJ1-6, with TRBD1 matching 12 bases. The CDR3 runs to 16 residues. The junction had 6 bases not matched to a gene; V was cut back by 2 bases and J by 10 bases. Per the germline V gene, CDR1 is WSHSY and CDR2 is SAAADI. CDR3 residues: CASSEGDRGPRSPLHF. The CDR3 nucleotides read TGCGCCAGCAGTGAGGGGGACAGGGGGCCGCGGTCACCCCTCCACTTT.

V and J are TRBV7-9 and TRBJ2-5; D may be TRBD1 (6 bases). Between the trimmed V and J ends, which lost 5 bases and 2 bases, there was a span of 15 bases. Germline assignment: CDR1 SEHNR and CDR2 FQNEAQ (reference sequence). The CDR3 totals 15 residues. The CDR3 is CASSHDRIPQETQYF. In DNA, the CDR3 is TGTGCCAGCAGCCACGACAGGATCCCTCAAGAGACCCAGTACTTC.

This clone was seen just once. This chain links TRBV5-1 with TRBJ2-5; no firm D call. The germline V gene encodes CDR1 SGHRS and CDR2 YFSETQ. V was clipped by 1 base and J by 5 bases, with 15 bases between them. The CDR3 loop spans 15 amino acids. CDR3 coding DNA: TGCGCCAGCAGCTTGTTCGACTTCGGAAGGGAGACCCAGTACTTC. It yields the protein CASSLFDFGRETQYF.

V usage is TRBV11-2 and J usage is TRBJ1-2; the match to TRBD1 covers 7 bases. The ends lost 5 bases at V and 2 bases at J; junction bases unmatched: 2. CDR1 is SGHAT and CDR2 is FQNNGV in the germline V gene. The CDR3 covers 13 residues. This CDR3 is CASSTTGNYGYTF. CDR3 DNA sequence: TGTGCCAGCAGCACGACAGGGAACTATGGCTACACCTTC. Full variable domain (outside the CDR3, taken from reference TRBV11-2 and TRBJ1-2): EAGVAQSPRYKIIEKRQSVAFWCNPISGHATLYWYQQILGQGPKLLIQFQNNGVVDDSQLPKDRFSAERLKGVDSTLKIQPAKLEDSAVYLCASSTTGNYGYTFGSGTRLTVV.

The genes are TRBV5-4 and TRBJ2-7; TRBD2 is a possible D gene (6 bases). Germline V gene lookup returns CDR1 SGHNT and CDR2 YYREEE (reference sequence). The V end lost 4 bases, the J end lost 6 bases, and 17 bases lay between the germline ends. The CDR3 has 14 residues. The CDR3 DNA sequence: TGTGCCAGCAGCCCCCGGGACTTTGGAAGCGAGCAGTACTTC. As protein: CASSPRDFGSEQYF. The full variable domain, its missing parts supplied by reference TRBV5-4 and TRBJ2-7, is ETGVTQSPTHLIKTRGQQVTLRCSSQSGHNTVSWYQQALGQGPQFIFQYYREEENGRGNFPPRFSGLQFPNYSSELNVNALELDDSALYLCASSPRDFGSEQYFGPGTRLTVT.

V gene TRBV4-3 combines with J gene TRBJ1-4; possible D gene TRBD1, 5 bases. The length of the CDR3 is 16 residues. V lost 0 bases, J lost 0 bases, and 8 bases lay in between. The V gene's germline CDR1 is LGHNA and CDR2 YSLEER. CDR3 region: CASSQDPGATNEKLFF. The DNA for the CDR3 is TGCGCCAGCAGCCAAGATCCGGGGGCAACTAATGAAAAACTGTTTTTT.

The J gene is TRBJ2-7, the V gene TRBV7-9; TRBD2 matches at 9 bases. V shed 2 bases, J shed 7 bases, and the junction held 9 bases outside the gene matches. Germline CDR1 and CDR2: SEHNR and FQNEAQ (reference sequence). The CDR3 is made up of 15 amino acids. CDR3 amino acids: CASSLPAGGRGEQYF. CDR3 DNA sequence: TGTGCCAGCAGCTTACCAGCGGGGGGCCGGGGGGAGCAGTACTTC.

The chain uses TRBV27 and TRBJ2-5; D ambiguous. V was cut by 11 bases and J by 13 bases, with 17 bases left in between. Germline CDR1 MNHEY, CDR2 SMNVEV (reference sequence). This CDR3 is 10 amino acids long. CDR3 in amino acids: CAPSRRPGYF. DNA for the CDR3: TGTGCCCCCTCGCGGAGACCTGGGTACTTC.

CDR3 sequence: CASSPGLAGYNEQFF. The CDR3 DNA follows: TGTGCCAGCAGCCCCGGACTAGCGGGGTACAATGAGCAGTTCTTC. The rearrangement links TRBV7-3 to TRBJ2-1; 12 positions match TRBD2. The CDR3 consists of 15 residues. The germline V gene has CDR1 SGHTA and CDR2 FQGTGA. V lost 5 bases and J lost 4; bases outside the gene matches: 3. The full variable domain, rest sourced from reference TRBV7-3 and TRBJ2-1, is GAGVSQTPSNKVTEKGKYVELRCDPISGHTALYWYRQSLGQGPEFLIYFQGTGAADDSGLPNDRFFAVRPEGSVSTLKIQRTERGDSAVYLCASSPGLAGYNEQFFGPGTRLTVL.

The rearrangement uses TRBV6-6 and TRBJ2-6; tentatively, D is TRBD1 (6 bases). V lost 6 bases to trimming and J lost 12 bases, with 18 bases between them. The CDR3 totals 14 residues. Germline CDR1 is MNHNY and CDR2 is SVGAGI (reference sequence). CDR3 nucleotide sequence: TGTGCCAGCAGCCCCAGGGGTAAGGTGGTCGTCCTGACTTTC. Its protein is CASSPRGKVVVLTF.

This rearrangement joins TRBV19 to TRBJ1-6; 8 bases match TRBD1. CDR1 is LNHDA and CDR2 is SQIVND in the germline V gene (reference sequence). The CDR3 spans 15 residues. V was pared by 5 bases and J by 5 bases, with 5 bases of the junction left unmatched. The CDR3 here is CASSPRTGNNSPLHF. In nucleotides, the CDR3 is TGTGCCAGTAGTCCAAGGACAGGGAATAATTCACCCCTCCACTTT.

This chain joins TRBV10-3 and TRBJ2-7; a possible D gene is TRBD1 (5 bases). Looked up from germline, CDR1 is ENHRY and CDR2 is SYGVKD. The CDR3 contains 13 residues. The V and J ends lost 6 bases and 5 bases respectively, with 14 bases between them. In nucleotides, the CDR3 is TGTGCCATCAGCTCAGGGCTTGTCGACGAGCAGTACTTC. Its translation is CAISSGLVDEQYF.

This chain links TRBV11-1 with TRBJ1-6; TRBD1 aligns across 9 bases. The germline gives CDR1 SGHAT, CDR2 FQDESV (reference sequence). The CDR3 is made up of 14 amino acids. V dropped 5 bases and J dropped 7; count of bases not matched to a gene: 3. The CDR3: CASSAGTGNSPLHF. As DNA, the CDR3 is TGTGCCAGCAGCGCCGGGACAGGGAATTCACCCCTCCACTTT.

The gene calls are TRBV6-5 and TRBJ1-5; maybe TRBD1 (6 bases). Germline V gene data show CDR1 as MNHEY and CDR2 as SVGAGI. CDR3 length: 13 amino acids. Trimming shortened V by 11 bases and J by 8 bases, and 19 bases separated the two germline ends. The CDR3 nucleotides are TGTGCCGGGGACCCTGGGGGCGGTGAGCCCCAGCATTTT. This codes for CAGDPGGGEPQHF.

The V gene is TRBV13, the J gene TRBJ2-4, with D possibly matching TRBD2 (5 bases). CDR3 length: 14 amino acids. Germline lookup yields CDR1 PRHDT and CDR2 FYEKMQ (reference sequence). The V and J ends lost 4 bases and 1 base respectively, with 8 bases between them. The CDR3 sequence is CASSSGYAKNIQYF. The CDR3 nucleotides are TGTGCCAGCAGCTCGGGATATGCCAAAAACATTCAGTACTTC.

The chain combines TRBV27 with TRBJ2-3; 7 nucleotides line up with TRBD2. Trimming cost V 5 bases and J 1 base; bases outside gene matches: 18. The CDR3 contains 19 residues. Germline loops: CDR1 MNHEY, CDR2 SMNVEV (reference sequence). CDR3 sequence reads: CASSPRRQSGVLGTDTQYF. The CDR3 region has the DNA TGTGCCAGCAGTCCCCGGCGACAGAGCGGGGTGTTGGGCACAGATACGCAGTATTTT.

The genes are TRBV7-2 and TRBJ2-1; a weak D match, TRBD2 (6 bases). V lost 2 bases to trimming and J lost 3 bases, with 11 bases between them. CDR3 length equals 15 residues. Germline CDR1 reads SGHTA; CDR2 reads FQGNSA. CDR3 protein: CASSLNRDFYNEQFF. CDR3 coding DNA: TGTGCCAGCAGCTTAAACCGGGACTTCTACAATGAGCAGTTCTTC.

The chain couples TRBV5-1 to TRBJ2-3, with TRBD1 as a possible D gene (6 bases). Trimming pared 4 bases from V and 0 bases from J, leaving 12 bases between. CDR1 is SGHRS and CDR2 is YFSETQ in the germline V gene. The CDR3 consists of 15 residues. The CDR3 sequence: CASSPGTPSTDTQYF. The CDR3 region has the DNA TGCGCCAGCAGCCCCGGGACACCGAGCACAGATACGCAGTATTTT.